Listed below are T cell receptor beta chains from one sample, sequenced in a study of T cell responses to AZD1222 COVID-19 vaccine. TCRdb's copy holds only in-frame clones and misses some; the assay was immunoSEQ multiplex PCR. The data contain 75,000 to 90,000 clones, 70% to 85% of them singletons. Sequencing was performed on peripheral blood, taken on day 0 of AZD1222 vaccination. The receptors shown here come from an adult in good health. Both conserved end residues are part of each CDR3. A D gene is named only where the DNA matches it firmly. Only some rows state a clone size, as once, few, many or a class for expanded clones.

>TRBV7-9|-|-|TRBJ1-3
TGTGCCAGCAGCCCCACCAGGGCCAACTCTGGAAACACCATATATTTT
CASSPTRANSGNTIYF
>TRBV7-9|-|-|TRBJ1-1
TGTGCCAGCAGCTCCAGGTCCTTAAACGTGAACACTGAAGCTTTCTTT
CASSSRSLNVNTEAFF
>TRBV7-9|-|TRBD1|TRBJ2-7
TGTGCCAGCAGCTTAGGGGGGACAGTGAGCTCCTACGAGCAGTACTTC
CASSLGGTVSSYEQYF
>TRBV3-1/TRBV3-2|-|TRBD2|TRBJ2-7
TGTGCCAGCAGCCATGGCGGGAGGGCCTCCTACGAGCAGTACTTC
CASSHGGRASYEQYF
>TRBV19|-|-|TRBJ2-5
TGTGCCAGTAGTATTGGACGGGAGACCCAGTACTTC
CASSIGRETQYF
>TRBV11-3|-|-|TRBJ2-5
TGTGCCAGCAGCTTAGGGCCACCAATGGAAGAGACCCAGTACTTC
CASSLGPPMEETQYF
>TRBV28|-|TRBD1|TRBJ1-3
TGTGCCAGCAGTTTACCGGGGACAGGCTCTGGAAACACCATATATTTT
CASSLPGTGSGNTIYF
>TRBV4-3|many|TRBD2|TRBJ2-3
TGCGCCAGCAGCTTACTAGCGGATCTCACAGATACGCAGTATTTT
CASSLLADLTDTQYF
>TRBV19|-|-|TRBJ1-1
TGTGCCAGTAGTTCCGGACCGCGGAACACTGAAGCTTTCTTT
CASSSGPRNTEAFF
>TRBV2|-|TRBD2|TRBJ2-7
TGTGCCAGCAGTCCTTTACTCGGGGGGGAAGTCGAGCAGTACTTC
CASSPLLGGEVEQYF
>TRBV5-1|once|TRBD1|TRBJ1-1
TGCGCCAGCAGGACATCAGGGGGGAACACTGAAGCTTTCTTT
CASRTSGGNTEAFF
>TRBV13|-|TRBD1|TRBJ1-2
TGTGCCAGCAGCTTGGACAGGGGAAGATATGGCTACACCTTC
CASSLDRGRYGYTF
>TRBV19|-|-|TRBJ1-1
TGTGCCAGTAGTATAAGGGGAACAGCGAACACTGAAGCTTTCTTT
CASSIRGTANTEAFF
>TRBV18|once|-|TRBJ2-6
TGTGCCAGCTCAGGAGACTCTGGGGCCAACGTCCTGACTTTC
CASSGDSGANVLTF
>TRBV5-4|-|TRBD1|TRBJ1-2
TGTGCCAGCAGCTGGACAGGGGGCGCGAGCTATGGCTACACCTTC
CASSWTGGASYGYTF
>TRBV27|-|-|TRBJ2-2
TGTGCCAGCAGTCTAGGGGGGATCGCCGGGGAGCTGTTTTTT
CASSLGGIAGELFF
>TRBV6-5|once|-|TRBJ2-6
TGTGCCAGCAGTTACTCGAGGGTTCCTGGGGCCAACGTCCTGACTTTC
CASSYSRVPGANVLTF
>TRBV30|-|-|TRBJ1-3
TGTGCCTGGAGTGTAAGGGGGATAGGAAACACCATATATTTT
CAWSVRGIGNTIYF
>TRBV15|-|-|TRBJ1-1
TGTGCCACCACCGAATTCAGGAACACTGAAGCTTTCTTT
CATTEFRNTEAFF
>TRBV29-1|-|-|TRBJ2-3
TGCAGCGTTGCGCGCTCAGACGAAGATAGCACAGATACGCAGTATTTT
CSVARSDEDSTDTQYF
>TRBV7-2|once|-|TRBJ2-7
TGTGCCAGCAGCTTAGGGGCGGACCCCAGGATGGAGCAGTACTTC
CASSLGADPRMEQYF
>TRBV9|few|-|TRBJ2-2
TGTGCCAGCAGCCTTTCGTCGGCCGGGGAGCTGTTTTTT
CASSLSSAGELFF
>TRBV20-1|-|-|TRBJ1-3
TGCAGTGCTAGCAGGGGAAACACCATATATTTT
CSASRGNTIYF
>TRBV19|-|TRBD2|TRBJ2-7
TGTGCCAGTAGTATAGATGTGACTAGCAGGTACGAGCAGTACTTC
CASSIDVTSRYEQYF
>TRBV19|-|TRBD1|TRBJ2-2
TGTGCCAGTAGTGTAAACAGGGGGACCGGGGAGCTGTTTTTT
CASSVNRGTGELFF
>TRBV3-1/TRBV3-2|-|-|TRBJ2-4
TGTGCCAGCAGCCCCCCGGGGGAAAACATTCAGTACTTC
CASSPPGENIQYF
>TRBV5-8|-|-|TRBJ1-1
TGTGCCAGCTTGGACGGACACTCCACTGAAGCTTTCTTT
CASLDGHSTEAFF
>TRBV19|few|TRBD1|TRBJ1-5
TGTGCCAGTAGCCGACAGGGAGCGAGCAATCAGCCCCAGCATTTT
CASSRQGASNQPQHF
>TRBV11-2|few|-|TRBJ2-2
TGTGCCAGCACCCCTTTTGACACCGGGGAGCTGTTTTTT
CASTPFDTGELFF
>TRBV3-1/TRBV3-2|-|-|TRBJ1-2
TGTGCCAGCAGCCAAGATCTAACGGACTATGGCTACACCTTC
CASSQDLTDYGYTF
>TRBV5-1|-|-|TRBJ2-7
TGCGCCAGCAGCTTGGTCACAGGGCTAAACTACGAGCAGTACTTC
CASSLVTGLNYEQYF